Below, 2 T cell receptor beta chains from the same sample are listed, as sequenced in a study of blood T cell repertoires in COVID-19. Sequenced by immunoSEQ multiplex PCR; TCRdb stores in-frame clones only, minus some. The profile shows fewer than 15,000 clones, around 90% of them singletons. The source material was peripheral blood. These receptors were taken from a human donor with active COVID-19. The donor label of this sample is uncertain.

This chain links TRBV3-1 (or the pseudogene TRBV3-2) with TRBJ1-2; perhaps TRBD1 as D (5 bases). Trimming left V 5 bases short and J 0 bases short, with 16 bases between. Germline-derived CDR1 and CDR2 are LGHDT and YNNKEL (reference sequence). CDR3 length: 16 residues. Here the CDR3 DNA reads TGTGCCAGCAGCTCGTCGTGGCAGGGCCCTAACTATGGCTACACCTTC. Its protein product is CASSSSWQGPNYGYTF.

Only one count was recorded for this clone. As DNA, the CDR3 is TGTGCCAGCAGTGTGTGGACTAGCGGGGGGACCTTCTCCTACAATGAGCAGTTCTTC. It translates to CASSVWTSGGTFSYNEQFF. The J gene is TRBJ2-1, the V gene TRBV2; 14 bases agree with TRBD2. Germline-derived CDR1 and CDR2 are SNHLY and FYNNEI. After removal of 4 bases from V and 0 bases from J, the junction contained 8 bases not matched to a gene. The CDR3 extends over 19 amino acids.